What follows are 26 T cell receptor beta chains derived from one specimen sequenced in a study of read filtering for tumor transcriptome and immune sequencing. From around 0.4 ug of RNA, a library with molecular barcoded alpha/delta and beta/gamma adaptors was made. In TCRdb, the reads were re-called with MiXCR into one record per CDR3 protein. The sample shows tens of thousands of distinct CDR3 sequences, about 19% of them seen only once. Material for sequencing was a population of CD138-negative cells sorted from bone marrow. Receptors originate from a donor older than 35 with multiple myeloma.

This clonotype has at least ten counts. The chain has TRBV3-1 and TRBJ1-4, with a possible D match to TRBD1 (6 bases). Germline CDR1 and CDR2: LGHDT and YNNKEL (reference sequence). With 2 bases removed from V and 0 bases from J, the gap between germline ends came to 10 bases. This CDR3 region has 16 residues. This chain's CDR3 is CASSQRDTSTNEKLFF. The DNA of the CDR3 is TGTGCCAGCAGCCAACGGGACACCTCAACTAATGAAAAACTGTTTTTT.

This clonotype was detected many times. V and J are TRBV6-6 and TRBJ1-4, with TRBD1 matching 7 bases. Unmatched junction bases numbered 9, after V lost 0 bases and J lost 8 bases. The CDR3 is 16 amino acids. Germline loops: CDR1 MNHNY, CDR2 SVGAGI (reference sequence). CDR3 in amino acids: CASSYSTGVQREKLFF. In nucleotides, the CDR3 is TGTGCCAGCAGTTACTCCACAGGGGTTCAACGGGAAAAACTGTTTTTT.

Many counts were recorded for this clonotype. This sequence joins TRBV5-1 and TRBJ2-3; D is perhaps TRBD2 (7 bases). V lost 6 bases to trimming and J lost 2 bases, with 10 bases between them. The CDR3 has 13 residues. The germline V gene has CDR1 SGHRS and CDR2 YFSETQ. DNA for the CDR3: TGCGCCAGCACGGCGGGGGCCACAGATACGCAGTATTTT. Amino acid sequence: CASTAGATDTQYF.

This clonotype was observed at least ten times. This chain's CDR3 is CASSQLPREQFF. CDR3 nucleotide sequence: TGTGCCAGCAGCCAACTTCCTAGAGAGCAGTTCTTC. The chain is built from TRBV14 and TRBJ2-1; D is ambiguous. CDR1 and CDR2 from the germline V gene are SGHDN and FVKESK. V lost 2 bases, J lost 10 bases, and 9 bases lay in between. This CDR3 is built from 12 residues.

CDR3 sequence: CASSLGIGNQPQHF. For the CDR3, the DNA is TGTGCCAGCAGTTTGGGGATTGGCAATCAGCCCCAGCATTTT. The rearrangement links TRBV12-3 or TRBV12-4 to TRBJ1-5; D unclear. This CDR3 comprises 14 residues. V shed 3 bases and J shed 2 bases, with 8 bases lying between them.

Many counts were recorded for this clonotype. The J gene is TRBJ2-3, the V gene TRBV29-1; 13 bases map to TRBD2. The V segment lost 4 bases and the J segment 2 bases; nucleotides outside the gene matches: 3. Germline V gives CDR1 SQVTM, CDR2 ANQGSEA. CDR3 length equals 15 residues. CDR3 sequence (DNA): TGCAGCGTTGCCGGACTAGCGGGGGTCACAGATACGCAGTATTTT. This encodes CSVAGLAGVTDTQYF.

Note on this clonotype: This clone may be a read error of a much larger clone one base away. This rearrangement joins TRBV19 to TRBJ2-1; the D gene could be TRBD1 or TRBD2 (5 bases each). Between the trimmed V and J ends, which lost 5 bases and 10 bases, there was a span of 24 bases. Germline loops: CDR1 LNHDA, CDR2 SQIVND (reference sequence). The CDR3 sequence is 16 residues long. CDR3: CASSSFSGTDNYEQFF. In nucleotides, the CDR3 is TGTGCCAGTAGTTCATTCTCCGGGACGGATAACTACGAGCAGTTCTTC.

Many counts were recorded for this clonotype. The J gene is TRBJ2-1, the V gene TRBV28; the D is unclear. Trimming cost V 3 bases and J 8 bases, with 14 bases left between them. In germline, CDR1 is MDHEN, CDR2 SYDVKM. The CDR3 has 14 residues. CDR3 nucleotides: TGTGCCAGCAGTTTGGTAAACTACGCTCATGAGCAGTTCTTC. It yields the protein CASSLVNYAHEQFF.

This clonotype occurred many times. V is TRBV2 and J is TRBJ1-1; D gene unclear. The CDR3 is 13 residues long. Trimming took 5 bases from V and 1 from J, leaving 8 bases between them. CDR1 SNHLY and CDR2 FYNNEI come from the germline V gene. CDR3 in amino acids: CASSREGNTEAFF. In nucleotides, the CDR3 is TGTGCCAGCAGTCGAGAGGGGAACACTGAAGCTTTCTTT.

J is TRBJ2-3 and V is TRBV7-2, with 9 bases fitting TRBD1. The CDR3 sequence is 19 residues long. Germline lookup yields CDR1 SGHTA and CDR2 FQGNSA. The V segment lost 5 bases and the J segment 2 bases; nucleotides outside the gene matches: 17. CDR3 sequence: CASSRRGGVGQGVTDTQYF. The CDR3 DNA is TGTGCCAGCAGCCGTAGAGGGGGCGTGGGACAGGGCGTCACAGATACGCAGTATTTT. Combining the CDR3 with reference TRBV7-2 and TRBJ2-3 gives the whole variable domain GAGVSQSPSNKVTEKGKDVELRCDPISGHTALYWYRQSLGQGLEFLIYFQGNSAPDKSGLPSDRFSAERTGGSVSTLTIQRTQQEDSAVYLCASSRRGGVGQGVTDTQYFGPGTRLTVL.

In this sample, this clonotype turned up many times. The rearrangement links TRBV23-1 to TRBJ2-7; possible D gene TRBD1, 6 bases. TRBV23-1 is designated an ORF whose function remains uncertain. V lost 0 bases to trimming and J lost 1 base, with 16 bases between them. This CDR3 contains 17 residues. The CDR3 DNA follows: TGCGCCAGCAGTCAATCCTTGTTGACAGGACTTTCCTACGAGCAGTACTTC. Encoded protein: CASSQSLLTGLSYEQYF.

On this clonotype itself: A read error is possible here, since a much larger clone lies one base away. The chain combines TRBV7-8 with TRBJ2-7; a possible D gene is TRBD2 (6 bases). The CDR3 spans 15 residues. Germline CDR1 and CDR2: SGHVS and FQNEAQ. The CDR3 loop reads CASSPIGRGSYGQYF. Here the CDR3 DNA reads TGTGCCAGCAGCCCCATAGGCCGGGGGTCCTACGGGCAGTACTTC.

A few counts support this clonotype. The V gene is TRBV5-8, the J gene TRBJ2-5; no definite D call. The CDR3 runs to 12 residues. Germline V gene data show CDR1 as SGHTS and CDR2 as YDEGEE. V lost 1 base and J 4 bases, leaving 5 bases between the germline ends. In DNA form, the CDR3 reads TGTGCCAGCAGCTTGATGGGAGAGACCCAGTACTTC. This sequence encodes CASSLMGETQYF.

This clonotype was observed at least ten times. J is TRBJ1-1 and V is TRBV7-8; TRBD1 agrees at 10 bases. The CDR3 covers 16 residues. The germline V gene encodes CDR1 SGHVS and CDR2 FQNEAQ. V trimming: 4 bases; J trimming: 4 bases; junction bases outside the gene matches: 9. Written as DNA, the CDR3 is TGTGCCAGCAGCTCCTCCGCGGGGGACAGGGGCACTGAAGCTTTCTTT. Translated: CASSSSAGDRGTEAFF.

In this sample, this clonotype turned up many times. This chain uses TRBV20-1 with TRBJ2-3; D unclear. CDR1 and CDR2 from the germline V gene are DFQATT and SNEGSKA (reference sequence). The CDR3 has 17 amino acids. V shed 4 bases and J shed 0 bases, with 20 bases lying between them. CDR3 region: CSAIKPQAGFSTDTQYF. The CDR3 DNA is TGCAGTGCTATCAAGCCTCAGGCTGGATTTAGCACAGATACGCAGTATTTT.

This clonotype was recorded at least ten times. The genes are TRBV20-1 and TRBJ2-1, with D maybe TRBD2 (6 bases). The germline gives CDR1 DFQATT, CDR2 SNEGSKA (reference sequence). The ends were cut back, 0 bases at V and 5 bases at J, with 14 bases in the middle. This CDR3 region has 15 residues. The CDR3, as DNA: TGCAGTGCTAGAGAGTCGCGGGATATCGACAATGAGCAGTTCTTC. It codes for CSARESRDIDNEQFF.

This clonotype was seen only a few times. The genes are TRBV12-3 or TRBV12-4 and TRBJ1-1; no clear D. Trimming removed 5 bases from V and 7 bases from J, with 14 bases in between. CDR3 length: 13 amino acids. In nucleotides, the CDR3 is TGTGCCAGCAGTCCCTCAAACCCTGTTGAAGCTTTCTTT. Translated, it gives CASSPSNPVEAFF.

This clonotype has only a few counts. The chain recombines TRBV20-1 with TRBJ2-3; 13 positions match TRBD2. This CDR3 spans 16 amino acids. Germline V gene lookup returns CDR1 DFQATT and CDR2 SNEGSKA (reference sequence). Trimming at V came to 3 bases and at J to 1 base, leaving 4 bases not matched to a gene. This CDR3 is CSASGGLAGGTDTQYF. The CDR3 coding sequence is TGCAGTGCTAGCGGAGGACTAGCGGGAGGCACAGATACGCAGTATTTT.

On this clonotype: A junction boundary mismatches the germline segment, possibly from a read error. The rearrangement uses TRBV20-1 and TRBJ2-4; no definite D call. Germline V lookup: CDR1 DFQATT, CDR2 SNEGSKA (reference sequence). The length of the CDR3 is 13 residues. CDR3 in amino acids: CSASGRAKNTQYF. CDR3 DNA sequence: TGCAGTGCTAGCGGACGGGCCAAAAACACTCAGTACTTC.

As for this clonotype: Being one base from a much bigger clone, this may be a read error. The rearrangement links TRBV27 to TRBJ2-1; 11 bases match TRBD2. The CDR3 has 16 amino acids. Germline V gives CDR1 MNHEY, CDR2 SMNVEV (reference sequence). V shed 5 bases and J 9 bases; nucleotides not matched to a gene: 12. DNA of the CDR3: TGTGCCAGCAGTCACCGGACTAGCGGGCGGATGGGTGAGCAGTTCTTC. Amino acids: CASSHRTSGRMGEQFF.

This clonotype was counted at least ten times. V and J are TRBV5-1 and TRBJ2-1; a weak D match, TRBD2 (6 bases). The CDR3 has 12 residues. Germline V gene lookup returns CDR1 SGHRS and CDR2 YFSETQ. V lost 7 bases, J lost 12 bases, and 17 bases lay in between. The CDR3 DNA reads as TGCGCCAGCTTTCGGGACTCCGGGGTGCAGTTCTTC. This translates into CASFRDSGVQFF.

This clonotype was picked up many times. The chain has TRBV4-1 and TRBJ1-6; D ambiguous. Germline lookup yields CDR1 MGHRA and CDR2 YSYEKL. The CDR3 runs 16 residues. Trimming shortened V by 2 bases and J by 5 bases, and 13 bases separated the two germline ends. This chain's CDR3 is CASSQRHEANNSPLHF. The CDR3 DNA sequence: TGCGCCAGCAGCCAAAGGCACGAGGCTAATAATTCACCCCTCCACTTT.

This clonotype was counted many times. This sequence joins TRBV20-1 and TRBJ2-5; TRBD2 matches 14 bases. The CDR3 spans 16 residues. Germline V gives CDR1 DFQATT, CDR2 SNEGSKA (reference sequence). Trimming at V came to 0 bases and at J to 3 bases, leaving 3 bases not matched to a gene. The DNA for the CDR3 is TGCAGTGCTAGAGAAGGGACTAGCGGGAGAGAAGAGACCCAGTACTTC. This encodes CSAREGTSGREETQYF.

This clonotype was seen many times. The CDR3 loop reads CSARVVSSGANVLTF. CDR3 DNA sequence: TGCAGTGCTAGAGTTGTGAGCTCTGGGGCCAACGTCCTGACTTTC. The V gene is TRBV20-1, the J gene TRBJ2-6; D unclear. Germline V gene data show CDR1 as DFQATT and CDR2 as SNEGSKA (reference sequence). The CDR3 totals 15 residues. Trimming removed 1 base from V and 0 bases from J, with 7 bases in between.

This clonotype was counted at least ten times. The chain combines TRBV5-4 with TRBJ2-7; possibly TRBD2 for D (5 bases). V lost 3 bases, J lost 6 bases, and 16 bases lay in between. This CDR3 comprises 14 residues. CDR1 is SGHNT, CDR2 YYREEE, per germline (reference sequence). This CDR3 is CASSSPPRGSEQYF. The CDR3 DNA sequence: TGTGCCAGCAGCTCACCCCCCCGGGGTAGCGAGCAGTACTTC.

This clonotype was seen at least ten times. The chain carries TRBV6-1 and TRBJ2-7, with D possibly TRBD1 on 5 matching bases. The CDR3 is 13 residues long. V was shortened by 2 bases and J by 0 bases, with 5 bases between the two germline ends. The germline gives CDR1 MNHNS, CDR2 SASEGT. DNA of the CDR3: TGTGCCAGCAGTGAAAGGGGCTCCTACGAGCAGTACTTC. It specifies CASSERGSYEQYF.